Listed here are 6 T cell receptor beta chains from one sample, sequenced in a study of vaccination and CD4 T cells after COVID-19. The treatment: roughly 11-day PBMC culture with coronavirus spike peptide pools or control peptides (ViraFEST assay). The assay that was used to sequence DNA from cultured CD4+ T cells was the Oncomine TCR Beta short-read assay. TCRdb used MiXCR to reprocess the PCR reads, holding one entry per CDR3 protein. The table lists around 20,000 distinct CDR3 sequences, roughly 50% of them singletons. Their recognized antigens are unknown. The source was CD4+ T cells from blood, cultured in vitro, collected before SARS-CoV-2 vaccination. Receptors originate from a human donor who had recovered from COVID-19.

CDR3 protein: CASSGDSDNSPLHF. The CDR3 bases are TGTGCCAGCAGTGGGGACAGCGATAATTCACCCCTCCACTTT. The rearrangement joins TRBV2 to TRBJ1-6; 7 bases match TRBD1. The length of the CDR3 is 14 residues. Trimming took 4 bases from V and 5 from J; bases not matched to a gene: 2. Looked up from germline, CDR1 is SNHLY and CDR2 is FYNNEI.

In DNA, the CDR3 is TGTGCCAGCAGCTTAGTCCCGGGACAGGGTTTGGGAGAGCAGTACTTC. Protein sequence: CASSLVPGQGLGEQYF. The genes are TRBV11-2 and TRBJ2-7; 9 bases match TRBD1. This CDR3 contains 16 residues. From germline, CDR1 is SGHAT and CDR2 FQNNGV. V lost 1 base and J lost 7; bases outside the gene matches: 11.

The rearrangement uses TRBV6-4 and TRBJ2-7; TRBD2 might be the D (5 bases). Trimming removed 0 bases from V and 0 bases from J, with 6 bases in between. The CDR3 sequence is 14 residues long. Germline values: CDR1 MRHNA, CDR2 SNTAGT. The CDR3 loop reads CASSDSSDSYEQYF. For the CDR3, the DNA is TGTGCCAGCAGTGACTCTAGCGACTCCTACGAGCAGTACTTC.

V is TRBV7-6 and J is TRBJ1-6; D perhaps matches TRBD1 (6 bases). V lost 4 bases and J lost 0, with 16 bases in between. The CDR3 extends over 18 amino acids. CDR1 SGHVS and CDR2 FNYEAQ come from the germline V gene. For the CDR3, the DNA is TGTGCCAGCAGCTCCACCCACAGGGCCAGCTCCTATAATTCACCCCTCCACTTT. Its protein product is CASSSTHRASSYNSPLHF.

The chain uses TRBV7-3 and TRBJ2-5, with a weak D call TRBD2 (5 bases). Germline loops: CDR1 SGHTA, CDR2 FQGTGA. Trimming left V 3 bases short and J 5 bases short, with 10 bases between. This CDR3 comprises 13 residues. In DNA, the CDR3 is TGTGCCAGCAGCTTTGTGGGCGGGGAGACCCAGTACTTC. Protein sequence: CASSFVGGETQYF.

The sample holds a few counts of this clonotype. The V gene is TRBV12-1, the J gene TRBJ1-2; the D call of TRBD1 is as the table states it, not checked on the DNA. TRBV12-1 is reported as a pseudogene. This CDR3 has 16 amino acids. The CDR3 coding sequence is TGTGCCAGCAGCTTTGCCCGGGACAGGGGCGACTATGGCTACACCTTC. This codes for CASSFARDRGDYGYTF.